These 27 T cell receptor beta chains share one sample of origin, sequenced in a study of T cell responses to AZD1222 COVID-19 vaccine. TCRdb's copy holds only in-frame clones and misses some; the assay was immunoSEQ multiplex PCR. The sample carries over 100,000 clones, 70% to 90% recorded once. The sample consisted of peripheral blood, taken on day 0 of AZD1222 vaccination. The source of these receptors is an adult in good health.

The chain carries TRBV6-2 or TRBV6-3 and TRBJ2-3, with D unclear. This CDR3 is built from 14 residues. Germline V gene sequence: CDR1 MNHEY, CDR2 SVGEGT. Trimming cost V 0 bases and J 2 bases, with 6 bases left between them. Here the CDR3 DNA reads TGTGCCAGCAGTTACTCCGCCTACACAGATACGCAGTATTTT. Amino acid sequence: CASSYSAYTDTQYF.

About this clone: One junction end does not reproduce the germline sequence, and a read error may be involved. The rearrangement links TRBV7-6 to TRBJ2-1, with D hard to call. CDR3 length: 11 amino acids. Germline V CDR1 and CDR2: SGHVS, FNYEAQ. For the CDR3, the DNA is TGTGCCAGCAGCTTAGGGGTTCAGCACTTCTTC. Amino acids: CASSLGVQHFF. Using reference TRBV7-6 and TRBJ2-1 for the parts outside the CDR3, the full variable domain is GAGVSQSPRYKVTKRGQDVALRCDPISGHVSLYWYRQALGQGPEFLTYFNYEAQQDKSGLPNDRFSAERPEGSISTLTIQRTEQRDSAMYRCASSLGVQHFFGPGTRLTVL.

In its sample, this clone ranks as medium-sized. The chain employs TRBV7-2 and TRBJ1-2; a weak D match, TRBD1 (6 bases). Germline CDR1 and CDR2: SGHTA and FQGNSA. V lost 5 bases and J 5 bases, leaving 18 bases between the germline ends. CDR3 size: 15 residues. CDR3 sequence: CASSMGPGQLYGYTF. The CDR3 nucleotides are TGTGCCAGCAGCATGGGACCGGGACAACTTTATGGCTACACCTTC.

J is TRBJ2-7 and V is TRBV11-2; 7 bases align to TRBD2. The V gene end was trimmed by 6 bases and the J gene end by 3 bases; junction bases not matched to a gene: 8. Germline V gene sequence: CDR1 SGHAT, CDR2 FQNNGV. CDR3 length equals 14 residues. CDR3: CASSPSGPFYEQYF. CDR3 in DNA: TGTGCCAGCAGTCCTAGCGGACCGTTCTACGAGCAGTACTTC. The full variable domain, in which reference TRBV11-2 and TRBJ2-7 provide the parts outside the CDR3, is EAGVAQSPRYKIIEKRQSVAFWCNPISGHATLYWYQQILGQGPKLLIQFQNNGVVDDSQLPKDRFSAERLKGVDSTLKIQPAKLEDSAVYLCASSPSGPFYEQYFGPGTRLTVT.

V gene TRBV5-1 combines with J gene TRBJ2-2; 11 bases agree with TRBD2. The CDR3 length is 14 residues. The ends lost 7 bases at V and 2 bases at J; junction bases unmatched: 1. CDR1 SGHRS and CDR2 YFSETQ come from the germline V gene. The CDR3 nucleotides read TGCGCCAGCGGGACTAGCGGTAACACCGGGGAGCTGTTTTTT. Its protein is CASGTSGNTGELFF.

The chain combines TRBV6-5 with TRBJ2-3; D is uncertain. The germline V gene encodes CDR1 MNHEY and CDR2 SVGAGI. The CDR3 totals 11 residues. The V end was cut by 10 bases, the J end by 11 bases, with 16 bases between. The CDR3, as DNA: TGTGCCACCCCCTCGGACGGCCTGCAGTATTTT. This sequence encodes CATPSDGLQYF.

The chain couples TRBV12-5 to TRBJ1-1, with D unresolved. Germline lookup yields CDR1 LGHNT and CDR2 FRNRAP. The CDR3 spans 15 residues. Trimming removed 0 bases from V and 0 bases from J, with 8 bases in between. CDR3 protein: CASGLVWGMNTEAFF. CDR3 bases: TGTGCTAGTGGTTTGGTGTGGGGTATGAACACTGAAGCTTTCTTT.

In DNA, the CDR3 is TGTGCCAGCAGCTTTACAGGGGGAGGTGGGATCGCTGAAGCTTTCTTT. Its translation is CASSFTGGGGIAEAFF. V is TRBV7-9 and J is TRBJ1-1, with TRBD1 identical over 8 bases. Germline V gives CDR1 SEHNR, CDR2 FQNEAQ (reference sequence). The V gene end was trimmed by 3 bases and the J gene end by 6 bases; junction bases not matched to a gene: 12. The CDR3 covers 16 residues.

The J gene is TRBJ1-1, the V gene TRBV3-1 (or the pseudogene TRBV3-2), with unresolved D. V was cut by 4 bases and J by 4 bases, with 10 bases left in between. The CDR3 extends over 13 amino acids. Germline CDR1 LGHDT, CDR2 YNNKEL (reference sequence). The CDR3, as DNA: TGTGCCAGCAGCCCCCGTCAGAGCACTGAAGCTTTCTTT. Translating it yields CASSPRQSTEAFF.

The chain couples TRBV6-5 to TRBJ1-2; D may be TRBD1 (5 bases). Trimming stripped 6 bases from V and 6 bases from J, with 17 bases between. CDR3 length: 14 residues. Germline CDR1 is MNHEY and CDR2 is SVGAGI. CDR3: CASRDGTAVHGYTF. The CDR3 region has the DNA TGTGCCAGCAGGGATGGGACGGCCGTCCATGGCTACACCTTC.

This clone was recorded only once. The chain recombines TRBV4-1 with TRBJ2-7; 10 positions agree with TRBD2. The CDR3 covers 16 residues. Germline lookup yields CDR1 MGHRA and CDR2 YSYEKL. V shed 1 base, J shed 3 bases, and the junction held 6 bases outside the gene matches. CDR3 region: CASSQVTAGGIYEQYF. CDR3 nucleotides: TGCGCCAGCAGCCAAGTAACAGCGGGGGGGATCTACGAGCAGTACTTC.

This clone occurred a few times. The chain combines TRBV4-3 with TRBJ1-6; tentative D call: TRBD1 (5 bases). Germline V gives CDR1 LGHNA, CDR2 YSLEER. This CDR3 spans 17 amino acids. With 1 base removed from V and 10 bases from J, the gap between germline ends came to 20 bases. The CDR3 bases are TGCGCCAGCAGCCAAGCCAGCAGATGGGGCCTTGGATCACCCCTCCACTTT. This codes for CASSQASRWGLGSPLHF.

The chain employs TRBV6-5 and TRBJ2-2; D is perhaps TRBD2 (5 bases). Germline V gives CDR1 MNHEY, CDR2 SVGAGI. Trimming removed 0 bases at V and 8 bases at J, with 16 bases between. The CDR3 is 16 amino acids. The CDR3 here is CASSYSGGPQEGELFF. CDR3 bases: TGTGCCAGCAGTTACTCGGGCGGGCCTCAGGAAGGGGAGCTGTTTTTT.

The chain uses TRBV29-1 and TRBJ2-7; no definite D call. The CDR3 has 14 amino acids. Trimming took 7 bases from V and 2 from J, leaving 18 bases between them. Germline-derived CDR1 and CDR2 are SQVTM and ANQGSEA. The CDR3 sequence: CSAFSVTPTYEQYF. The CDR3, as DNA: TGCAGCGCCTTCTCGGTGACTCCGACCTACGAGCAGTACTTC.

The genes are TRBV4-2 and TRBJ1-1; possible D gene TRBD1, 5 bases. With 1 base removed from V and 5 bases from J, the gap between germline ends came to 11 bases. CDR3 length equals 14 residues. Germline values: CDR1 LGHNA, CDR2 YNFKEQ. CDR3 residues: CASSQGKEGTEAFF. CDR3 DNA: TGTGCCAGCAGCCAAGGCAAAGAGGGGACTGAAGCTTTCTTT.

The rearrangement joins TRBV29-1 to TRBJ2-1; a possible D gene is TRBD2 (6 bases). Germline CDR1 reads SQVTM; CDR2 reads ANQGSEA. Trimming removed 4 bases at V and 4 bases at J, with 14 bases between. This CDR3 comprises 14 residues. The CDR3 reads CSVARDFQYNEQFF. In DNA, the CDR3 is TGCAGCGTTGCACGGGACTTTCAATACAATGAGCAGTTCTTC.

J is TRBJ2-1 and V is TRBV15, with TRBD2 matching 7 bases. There are 14 residues in the CDR3. Germline CDR1 reads LNHNV; CDR2 reads YYDKDF (reference sequence). J was trimmed by 5 bases and V by 2 bases; bases with no gene match: 3. The chain's CDR3 is CATSRMGGNNEQFF. CDR3 DNA: TGTGCCACCAGCAGAATGGGAGGGAACAATGAGCAGTTCTTC.

This chain uses TRBV11-2 with TRBJ1-5, with D perhaps TRBD1 (5 bases). Trimming shortened V by 2 bases and J by 7 bases, and 9 bases separated the two germline ends. Per the germline V gene, CDR1 is SGHAT and CDR2 is FQNNGV. The CDR3 is 13 residues long. CDR3 region: CASSLREGQPQHF. Here the CDR3 DNA reads TGTGCCAGCAGCTTACGAGAGGGGCAGCCCCAGCATTTT.

CDR3 residues: CASSQAGQVHF. CDR3 in DNA: TGTGCCAGCAGCCAGGCGGGACAGGTGCATTTT. The genes are TRBV6-2 or TRBV6-3 and TRBJ1-5; 8 nucleotides agree with TRBD1. CDR3 size: 11 residues. Germline CDR1 is MNHEY and CDR2 is SVGEGT. The ends lost 6 bases at V and 15 bases at J; junction bases unmatched: 7.

The J gene is TRBJ2-6, the V gene TRBV2; D not resolved. V was trimmed by 6 bases and J by 0 bases, leaving 9 bases between them. This CDR3 is 15 amino acids long. CDR1 and CDR2 from the germline V gene are SNHLY and FYNNEI. Written as DNA, the CDR3 is TGTGCCAGCAGGGATAGAAACTCTGGGGCCAACGTCCTGACTTTC. Residues: CASRDRNSGANVLTF.

This sequence joins TRBV10-3 and TRBJ1-2; D unresolved. Germline CDR1 and CDR2: ENHRY and SYGVKD. Trimming stripped 1 base from V and 0 bases from J, with 9 bases between. This CDR3 contains 15 residues. CDR3 residues: CAISEWSESNYGYTF. The DNA for the CDR3 is TGTGCCATCAGTGAGTGGTCAGAGTCTAACTATGGCTACACCTTC.

V usage is TRBV27 and J usage is TRBJ2-7; no clear D. The germline gives CDR1 MNHEY, CDR2 SMNVEV (reference sequence). This CDR3 spans 11 amino acids. The V end was cut by 2 bases, the J end by 4 bases, with 3 bases between. The CDR3 sequence: CASSLRYEQYF. CDR3 coding DNA: TGTGCCAGCAGTTTAAGGTACGAGCAGTACTTC.

V usage is TRBV7-3 and J usage is TRBJ1-6; 7 positions match TRBD1. This CDR3 has 14 residues. CDR1 is SGHTA and CDR2 is FQGTGA in the germline V gene. V shed 3 bases and J 10 bases; nucleotides not matched to a gene: 6. The CDR3 loop reads CASSFDRVNSPLHF. CDR3 nucleotide sequence: TGTGCCAGCAGCTTCGACAGGGTTAACTCACCCCTCCACTTT.

In its sample, this clone was seen once. The genes are TRBV19 and TRBJ2-2; D is unresolved. CDR1 LNHDA and CDR2 SQIVND come from the germline V gene (reference sequence). The CDR3 spans 12 residues. V lost 10 bases and J 5 bases, leaving 11 bases between the germline ends. CDR3 sequence: CATRLRTGELFF. The CDR3 coding sequence is TGTGCCACCAGGCTCCGTACCGGGGAGCTGTTTTTT.

The CDR3 protein is CASSPGTTYEQYF. In DNA, the CDR3 is TGTGCCAGCAGTCCCGGGACCACCTACGAGCAGTACTTC. The rearrangement uses TRBV4-2 and TRBJ2-7; D tentatively reads TRBD1 or TRBD2 (5 bases each). The CDR3 length is 13 residues. Germline V gene data show CDR1 as LGHNA and CDR2 as YNFKEQ. V was cut by 6 bases and J by 2 bases, with 11 bases left in between.

The genes are TRBV11-3 and TRBJ1-4; 9 bases align to TRBD1. Germline V gene sequence: CDR1 SGHNT, CDR2 YENEEA. V trimming: 4 bases; J trimming: 7 bases; junction bases outside the gene matches: 7. The length of the CDR3 is 15 residues. The CDR3 sequence is CASSSLDRGGEKLFF. The CDR3 DNA reads TGTGCCAGCAGCTCTCTTGACAGGGGGGGTGAAAAACTGTTTTTT.

The rearrangement uses TRBV6-2 or TRBV6-3 and TRBJ2-5; D possibly corresponds to TRBD2 (5 bases). The CDR3 runs 15 residues. V lost 5 bases to trimming and J lost 5 bases, with 18 bases between them. Germline V CDR1 and CDR2: MNHEY, SVGEGT. The CDR3 sequence: CASSPLETQRETQYF. Written as DNA, the CDR3 is TGTGCCAGCAGTCCCCTCGAAACCCAGCGGGAGACCCAGTACTTC.